One sample yielded the 9 T cell receptor beta chains listed below, sequenced in a study of blood T cell repertoires in COVID-19. TCRdb keeps only in-frame clones here, not all; method: immunoSEQ multiplex PCR. The sample lists 150,000 to 200,000 clones; more than 90% were seen once. The sequenced sample consisted of peripheral blood. These receptors originate from a man aged 55 to 70 with active or convalescent COVID-19.

This rearrangement joins TRBV3-1 (or the pseudogene TRBV3-2) to TRBJ2-3, with 8 bases fitting TRBD1. This CDR3 contains 15 residues. Germline assignment: CDR1 LGHDT and CDR2 YNNKEL (reference sequence). The trim removed 6 bases at V and 6 bases at J, leaving 11 bases unmatched. The CDR3 sequence: CASRVRTGSLDTQYF. Here the CDR3 DNA reads TGTGCCAGCAGGGTTAGGACAGGGTCATTGGATACGCAGTATTTT.

The chain uses TRBV10-3 and TRBJ2-3, with 11 bases fitting TRBD2. Germline CDR1 reads ENHRY; CDR2 reads SYGVKD. V lost 5 bases and J lost 2; bases outside the gene matches: 9. CDR3 length: 17 amino acids. The CDR3 is CAISPTGGLAATDTQYF. CDR3 sequence (DNA): TGTGCCATCAGTCCCACCGGGGGACTAGCGGCCACAGATACGCAGTATTTT.

This chain links TRBV10-1 with TRBJ2-5, with TRBD2 matching 8 bases. With V trimmed by 3 bases and J by 1 base, 4 bases remained unmatched. Germline V gives CDR1 WNHNN, CDR2 SYGVQD (reference sequence). The CDR3 has 15 residues. CDR3 residues: CASSDRGGLQETQYF. CDR3 nucleotide sequence: TGCGCCAGCAGTGACCGGGGGGGCCTCCAAGAGACCCAGTACTTC.

The chain uses TRBV5-1 and TRBJ1-5, with a possible D match to TRBD1 (6 bases). The V end was cut by 3 bases, the J end by 1 base, with 14 bases between. Per the germline V gene, CDR1 is SGHRS and CDR2 is YFSETQ. The CDR3 runs to 16 residues. In DNA, the CDR3 is TGCGCCAGCAGCTCCCAACCTACAGGGAGCAATCAGCCCCAGCATTTT. As protein: CASSSQPTGSNQPQHF.

The chain couples TRBV5-1 to TRBJ2-7; 8 positions match TRBD2. V lost 5 bases and J lost 5; bases outside the gene matches: 12. CDR1 is SGHRS and CDR2 is YFSETQ in the germline V gene. The CDR3 is made up of 15 amino acids. The CDR3 DNA follows: TGCGCCAGCAGTGGAAAAGCGGGAGTCCCCCACGAGCAGTACTTC. Protein product: CASSGKAGVPHEQYF.

In its sample, this clone was seen a few times. This chain links TRBV6-5 with TRBJ1-1, with 7 nucleotides matching TRBD1. V trimming: 7 bases; J trimming: 1 base; junction bases outside the gene matches: 6. Germline V CDR1 and CDR2: MNHEY, SVGAGI. The CDR3 length is 14 residues. This CDR3 reads CASTSRTGNTEAFF. In nucleotides, the CDR3 is TGTGCCAGCACGTCCAGGACAGGGAACACTGAAGCTTTCTTT.

The chain uses TRBV5-6 and TRBJ2-3; 8 bases are a match to TRBD2. The CDR3 has 16 amino acids. Germline V gene sequence: CDR1 SGHDT, CDR2 YYEEEE. J lost 6 bases, V lost 5 bases, and 14 bases had no gene match. The CDR3, as DNA: TGTGCCAGCAGGGGCTTTGAGCGGGGGACCTTTGATACGCAGTATTTT. This translates into CASRGFERGTFDTQYF. The full variable domain, in which reference TRBV5-6 and TRBJ2-3 provide the parts outside the CDR3, is DAGVTQSPTHLIKTRGQQVTLRCSPKSGHDTVSWYQQALGQGPQFIFQYYEEEERQRGNFPDRFSGHQFPNYSSELNVNALLLGDSALYLCASRGFERGTFDTQYFGPGTRLTVL.

V is TRBV19 and J is TRBJ1-2; TRBD1 is a possible D gene (6 bases). In germline, CDR1 is LNHDA, CDR2 SQIVND (reference sequence). The CDR3 covers 14 residues. Trimming took 3 bases from V and 5 from J, leaving 13 bases between them. The CDR3 DNA reads TGTGCCAGTAGTATTCTGCCAGGGGCATATGGCTACACCTTC. Protein product: CASSILPGAYGYTF.

The chain uses TRBV29-1 and TRBJ1-1; D unresolved. This CDR3 has 10 amino acids. Trimming left V 6 bases short and J 3 bases short, with 5 bases between. Per the germline V gene, CDR1 is SQVTM and CDR2 is ANQGSEA. The CDR3 spells CSVLDTEAFF. In DNA form, the CDR3 reads TGCAGCGTATTAGACACTGAAGCTTTCTTT. The whole variable domain, remainder taken from reference TRBV29-1 and TRBJ1-1, is SAVISQKPSRDICQRGTSLTIQCQVDSQVTMMFWYRQQPGQSLTLIATANQGSEATYESGFVIDKFPISRPNLTFSTLTVSNMSPEDSSIYLCSVLDTEAFFGQGTRLTVV.